The 24 T cell receptor beta chains below were found in one sample sequenced in a study of human T cells and chemical hapten exposure. During construction of the library, unique molecular identifiers were attached to individual cDNA molecules for quantitative, reproducible TCR counting. TCRdb independently ran MiXCR on the reads; one entry per CDR3 protein. The sample has around 120,000 distinct CDR3 sequences; about 7.7% are singletons. The authors extracted total RNA from unfractionated whole blood. Material: whole blood. Receptors originate from a human donor in good health. Some clones in this sample may be carry-over from other donors' samples.

The chain joins TRBV11-2 to TRBJ2-1, with D perhaps TRBD2 (5 bases). Looked up from germline, CDR1 is SGHAT and CDR2 is FQNNGV. This CDR3 is 17 amino acids long. V lost 3 bases, J lost 0 bases, and 15 bases lay in between. CDR3 DNA: TGTGCCAGCAGCTTGGGAGCGTTAGAGAGCTCCTACAATGAGCAGTTCTTC. Its protein product is CASSLGALESSYNEQFF.

This clonotype was detected many times. Written as DNA, the CDR3 is TGCAGTGCTAGAGGGTATATTGGGGACAGGGGTGATTCACCCCTCCACTTT. Amino acid sequence: CSARGYIGDRGDSPLHF. The chain carries TRBV20-1 and TRBJ1-6, with 10 bases lining up with TRBD1. From germline, CDR1 is DFQATT and CDR2 SNEGSKA (reference sequence). CDR3 length equals 17 residues. The junction had 11 bases not matched to a gene; V was cut back by 1 base and J by 8 bases.

The chain joins TRBV12-3 or TRBV12-4 to TRBJ1-1, with unresolved D. V shed 1 base and J shed 5 bases, with 8 bases lying between them. The CDR3 has 13 amino acids. The CDR3 sequence is CASSLDSWTEAFF. DNA for the CDR3: TGTGCCAGCAGTTTAGATTCGTGGACTGAAGCTTTCTTT.

This clonotype was counted only a few times. This chain links TRBV6-2 or TRBV6-3 with TRBJ2-3; D gene unclear. Germline loops: CDR1 MNHEY, CDR2 SVGEGT. The CDR3 spans 14 residues. V lost 1 base, J lost 2 bases, and 7 bases lay in between. The CDR3 is CASSYLGITDTQYF. Written as DNA, the CDR3 is TGTGCCAGCAGTTACTTGGGGATCACAGATACGCAGTATTTT.

In its sample, this clonotype was seen many times. CDR3 sequence: CASSQGGLNSPLHF. The CDR3 region has the DNA TGTGCCAGCAGCCAGGGGGGATTGAATTCACCCCTCCACTTT. This rearrangement joins TRBV11-2 to TRBJ1-6; 7 bases fit TRBD1. The V segment lost 5 bases and the J segment 7 bases; nucleotides outside the gene matches: 5. Germline values: CDR1 SGHAT, CDR2 FQNNGV. CDR3 size: 14 residues.

There are many counts of this clonotype. J is TRBJ2-1 and V is TRBV24-1; perhaps D is TRBD1 or TRBD2 (5 bases each). From germline, CDR1 is KGHDR and CDR2 SFDVKD. Trimming removed 6 bases at V and 15 bases at J, with 23 bases between. The CDR3 sequence is 14 residues long. DNA of the CDR3: TGTGCCACCAGTCGGGGTGTGGACGGGGCTTCCTTGTTCTTC. Its translation: CATSRGVDGASLFF.

This clonotype was observed many times. The chain combines TRBV7-9 with TRBJ1-4; 8 nucleotides align to TRBD1. The V and J ends lost 2 bases and 8 bases, in that order; junction bases with no gene match: 7. The CDR3 extends over 15 amino acids. Germline V CDR1 and CDR2: SEHNR, FQNEAQ (reference sequence). The CDR3 sequence: CASSLRTGLEEKLFF. CDR3 nucleotide sequence: TGTGCCAGCAGCTTAAGGACAGGGCTAGAAGAAAAACTGTTTTTT.

In its sample, this clonotype was seen many times. The chain combines TRBV18 with TRBJ2-1; D may be TRBD2 (6 bases). CDR3 length: 15 amino acids. V dropped 3 bases and J dropped 1 base, with 10 bases sitting between them. CDR1 and CDR2 from the germline V gene are KGHSH and LQKENI. The CDR3 sequence: CASSPASVSYNEQFF. For the CDR3, the DNA is TGTGCCAGCTCACCCGCTAGCGTGTCCTACAATGAGCAGTTCTTC.

The gene calls are TRBV5-6 and TRBJ1-1, with 7 bases matching TRBD1. Losses at the gene ends were 4 bases for V and 5 bases for J; bases not matched to a gene: 11. Germline V gene data show CDR1 as SGHDT and CDR2 as YYEEEE. CDR3 size: 15 residues. The CDR3 region is CASSPLDRAKTEAFF. CDR3 bases: TGTGCCAGCAGCCCCCTTGACAGGGCAAAGACTGAAGCTTTCTTT.

This clonotype was recorded many times. CDR3 nucleotides: TGTGCCAGCAGTTTCAACAGCAACTATGGCTACACCTTC. The encoded protein is CASSFNSNYGYTF. The rearrangement joins TRBV27 to TRBJ1-2; no clear D. Trimming took 3 bases from V and 2 from J, leaving 7 bases between them. CDR3 length equals 13 residues. Looked up from germline, CDR1 is MNHEY and CDR2 is SMNVEV (reference sequence).

In this sample, this clonotype turned up a few times. The gene calls are TRBV29-1 and TRBJ2-7; either TRBD1 or TRBD2 may supply D (5 bases each). V was shortened by 2 bases and J by 3 bases, with 11 bases between the two germline ends. Per germline, CDR1 SQVTM and CDR2 ANQGSEA. The CDR3 has 13 residues. As DNA, the CDR3 is TGCAGCGTTGAAAGCCAGGGAGACTACGAGCAGTACTTC. This gives the protein CSVESQGDYEQYF.

The CDR3 sequence: CASSKGETANEKLFF. Written as DNA, the CDR3 is TGTGCCAGCAGCAAAGGCGAGACCGCTAATGAAAAACTGTTTTTT. The rearrangement joins TRBV21-1 to TRBJ1-4. TRBV21-1 is listed as a pseudogene. The CDR3 spans 15 residues.

This clonotype was recorded many times. The chain has TRBV2 and TRBJ2-1, with D possibly matching TRBD2 (8 bases). V lost 3 bases and J lost 4, with 19 bases in between. This CDR3 is built from 17 residues. Germline V gives CDR1 SNHLY, CDR2 FYNNEI. The CDR3, as DNA: TGTGCCAGCAGTGACGGGTCGGGAGGGGGCCTTTACAATGAGCAGTTCTTC. It specifies CASSDGSGGGLYNEQFF.

The CDR3 DNA reads as TGTGCCAGCAGCCAAGAAGCCAGGGGCGAAGCTTTCTTT. Translated: CASSQEARGEAFF. This chain links TRBV14 with TRBJ1-1, with D perhaps matching TRBD1 (6 bases). CDR3 size: 13 residues. Germline CDR1 reads SGHDN; CDR2 reads FVKESK. Trimming removed 0 bases at V and 8 bases at J, with 10 bases between.

V usage is TRBV30 and J usage is TRBJ1-5, with 9 bases aligning to TRBD1. The V gene end was trimmed by 2 bases and the J gene end by 11 bases; junction bases not matched to a gene: 7. The CDR3 totals 13 residues. Looked up from germline, CDR1 is GTSNPN and CDR2 is SVGIG (reference sequence). DNA for the CDR3: TGTGCCTGGAGTCAAGGACAGGGGTTAGCCCAGCATTTT. Translation gives CAWSQGQGLAQHF.

This clonotype came up a few times. The chain has TRBV28 and TRBJ2-1; D perhaps matches TRBD1 (6 bases). The V end lost 6 bases, the J end lost 8 bases, and 17 bases lay between the germline ends. This CDR3 comprises 14 residues. Looked up from germline, CDR1 is MDHEN and CDR2 is SYDVKM. CDR3 loop: CASRGAWVADEQFF. In DNA form, the CDR3 reads TGTGCCAGCAGGGGGGCTTGGGTTGCCGATGAGCAGTTCTTC.

This clonotype was recorded a few times. This sequence joins TRBV19 and TRBJ1-1, with no clear D. V was shortened by 4 bases and J by 4 bases, with 10 bases between the two germline ends. This CDR3 has 13 residues. Germline CDR1 LNHDA, CDR2 SQIVND (reference sequence). CDR3 loop: CASSTSLRTEAFF. CDR3 bases: TGTGCCAGTAGTACTTCCTTGCGCACTGAAGCTTTCTTT.

The CDR3 DNA reads TGTGCCAGCAGTTTAGCGAGTACCTACGAGCAGTACTTC. Translating gives CASSLASTYEQYF. The rearrangement joins TRBV12-3 or TRBV12-4 to TRBJ2-7; D is ambiguous. This CDR3 contains 13 residues. V lost 0 bases and J 2 bases, leaving 5 bases between the germline ends.

This clonotype occurred a few times. The chain recombines TRBV5-1 with TRBJ1-1; D is unclear. This CDR3 has 18 residues. The germline V and J ends were trimmed by 0 bases and 3 bases, with 21 bases remaining between them. Germline-derived CDR1 and CDR2 are SGHRS and YFSETQ. The CDR3 region has the DNA TGCGCCAGCAGCTTGGCCTTGGAGCGTACTGGGCGGGACACTGAAGCTTTCTTT. This sequence encodes CASSLALERTGRDTEAFF.

The V and J genes are TRBV20-1 and TRBJ2-1; the match to TRBD2 covers 10 bases. The CDR3 loop spans 17 amino acids. Germline CDR1 DFQATT, CDR2 SNEGSKA (reference sequence). V trimming: 0 bases; J trimming: 8 bases; junction bases outside the gene matches: 13. In DNA form, the CDR3 reads TGCAGTGCTAGAGATCCCCAACTAGCGGGAAGTATCTATGAGCAGTTCTTC. This gives the protein CSARDPQLAGSIYEQFF.

Only a few counts were recorded for this clonotype. The chain carries TRBV18 and TRBJ1-6; the D is unclear. This CDR3 has 15 amino acids. Between the trimmed V and J ends, which lost 3 bases and 7 bases, there was a span of 13 bases. Germline CDR1 and CDR2: KGHSH and LQKENI. CDR3 loop: CASSPPGPFNSPLHF. The CDR3 DNA reads TGTGCCAGCTCACCTCCGGGCCCTTTCAATTCACCCCTCCACTTT.

V and J are TRBV14 and TRBJ2-1; D ambiguous. There are 14 residues in the CDR3. With 1 base removed from V and 4 bases from J, the gap between germline ends came to 8 bases. Per germline, CDR1 SGHDN and CDR2 FVKESK. The DNA of the CDR3 is TGTGCCAGCAGCCAAGGCATATGGTACAATGAGCAGTTCTTC. It specifies CASSQGIWYNEQFF.

In its sample, this clonotype was seen a few times. The J gene is TRBJ1-5, the V gene TRBV24-1, with D hard to call. The V gene's germline CDR1 is KGHDR and CDR2 SFDVKD. CDR3 size: 14 residues. V was clipped by 7 bases and J by 11 bases, with 20 bases between them. The CDR3 reads CATSDLHRQSTQHF. In DNA form, the CDR3 reads TGTGCCACCAGCGACTTACACCGGCAATCAACCCAGCATTTT.

This clonotype has only a few counts. This rearrangement joins TRBV12-3 or TRBV12-4 to TRBJ1-5; 9 bases align to TRBD1. J gave up 4 bases and V 5 bases, and 9 bases lay outside the gene matches. The CDR3 consists of 16 residues. CDR3 in DNA: TGTGCCAGCAGTCAGCACAGGGGGCTAGCTAATCAGCCCCAGCATTTT. Amino acid sequence: CASSQHRGLANQPQHF.